The source of this T cell receptor beta chain is a study of T-cell reconstitution after alpha-beta-depleted transplantation in children. This clonotype came up many times. Its antigen is unidentified. Unique molecular identifiers were used to barcode this TCRbeta library. TCRdb processed the PCR reads anew with MiXCR; each CDR3 protein has one entry. In the table there are hundreds of thousands of distinct CDR3 sequences, around 14% of which are singletons. Study-wide points: Once a year had passed after transplant, T-cell counts and diversity came mostly from newly produced T cells.

Germline V gene sequence: CDR1 SGHRS, CDR2 YFSETQ. The CDR3 contains 15 residues. V was trimmed by 1 base and J by 2 bases, leaving 13 bases between them. This chain connects TRBV5-1 to TRBJ2-7, with a tentative D call TRBD1 (5 bases). The sample was PBMCs, taken before TCRalphabeta/CD19-depleted stem cell transplant. This TCR was sampled from a girl aged 2-15 years with congenital amegakaryocytic thrombocytopenia, due to receive a stem cell transplant. This CDR3 reads CASSLYGAQTYEQYF. DNA for the CDR3: TGCGCCAGCAGCTTGTATGGGGCGCAAACCTACGAGCAGTACTTC.